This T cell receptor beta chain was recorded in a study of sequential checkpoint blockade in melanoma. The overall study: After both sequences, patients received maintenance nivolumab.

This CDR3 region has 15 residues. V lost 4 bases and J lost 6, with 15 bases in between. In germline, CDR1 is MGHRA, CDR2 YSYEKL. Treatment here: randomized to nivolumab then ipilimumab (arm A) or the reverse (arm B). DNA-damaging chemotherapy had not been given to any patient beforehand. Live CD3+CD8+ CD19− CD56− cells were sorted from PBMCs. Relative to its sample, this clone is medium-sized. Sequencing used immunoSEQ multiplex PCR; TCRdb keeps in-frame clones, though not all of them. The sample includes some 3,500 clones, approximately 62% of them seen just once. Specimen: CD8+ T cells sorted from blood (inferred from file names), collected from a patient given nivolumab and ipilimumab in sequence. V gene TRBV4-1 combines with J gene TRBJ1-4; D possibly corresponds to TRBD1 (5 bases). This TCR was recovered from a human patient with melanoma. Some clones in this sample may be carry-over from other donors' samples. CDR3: CASSPEMGPDEKLFF. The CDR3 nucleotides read TGCGCCAGCAGCCCCGAAATGGGGCCGGATGAAAAACTGTTTTTT.